Sequencing of this T cell receptor beta chain was carried out in a study of blood T cell repertoires in COVID-19. Study overall: The cDNA or gDNA used as material had been derived from T cells, B-cell-depleted T cells, or PBMCs.

This CDR3 region has 14 residues. V gave up 1 base and J gave up 8 bases, with 11 bases separating them. Looked up from germline, CDR1 is KGHSH and CDR2 is LQKENI. Method: immunoSEQ multiplex PCR; TCRdb's copy keeps in-frame clones and lacks some. The sample contains some 80,000 clones, roughly 88% of which appear only once. The rearrangement joins TRBV18 to TRBJ1-4, with D maybe TRBD1 (5 bases). The material sequenced was peripheral blood. The clonotype originates from a human donor in a cohort sampled during active COVID-19. The CDR3 coding sequence is TGTGCCAGCTCACCACTTCAGGAGGGGGAAAAACTGTTTTTT. Its translation: CASSPLQEGEKLFF.